This paragraph reports one T cell receptor (beta chain). Its antigen is unknown. The CDR3 length is 14 residues. V lost 5 bases, J lost 7 bases, and 16 bases lay in between. Germline V gives CDR1 SGHNT, CDR2 YYREEE (reference sequence). The sample belongs to a study of PD-1 blockade in classical Hodgkin lymphoma. Whole-study context: The nivolumab dose that patients received was 3 mg/kg, given intravenously every 2 weeks.

TCRdb keeps only in-frame clones here, not all; method: immunoSEQ multiplex PCR. Of 30,000 to 40,000 clones listed, 76% are singletons. The patients all showed relapse after autologous stem cell transplantation, while their brentuximab vedotin exposure varied. Study findings and constraints: Newly diagnosed patients reportedly had lower baseline TCR diversity than healthy donors. Baseline diversity resembling that of newly diagnosed patients was seen in complete responders. Still unresolved is the cause of the repertoire differences, which may be disease activity or prior therapy.

The chain is built from TRBV5-4 and TRBJ2-4; no clear D gene. This clonotype was obtained from a human donor with classical Hodgkin lymphoma. The source was peripheral blood mononuclear cells (PBMCs), collected before the second cycle of nivolumab. The CDR3 is CASSQERNSNIQYF. DNA of the CDR3: TGTGCCAGCAGTCAGGAGCGAAATAGTAACATTCAGTACTTC.